What follows is one T cell receptor beta chain and its context. The sample originates from a study of kidney transplant recipient with SARS-CoV-2 infection. MiXCR was run by TCRdb on the reads, yielding one entry per CDR3 protein. The sample consists of under 300,000 distinct CDR3 sequences, around 30% of them appearing once. CDR1 is SGDLS and CDR2 is YYNGEE in the germline V gene. Trimming removed 3 bases from V and 1 base from J, with 5 bases in between. CDR3 length equals 13 residues. This material consisted of a blood sample, taken at baseline and between days 110 and 120 from a kidney transplant recipient. This clonotype was obtained from a young adult male patient who had COVID-19 and was a kidney transplant recipient. Some T cells may arise from the graft donor. The chain uses TRBV9 and TRBJ2-1; no firm D call. CDR3 sequence (DNA): TGTGCCAGCAGCGCTTTTTCCTACAATGAGCAGTTCTTC. Amino acids: CASSAFSYNEQFF.